This T cell receptor beta chain was observed in a study of blood T cells in healthy people across ages. A J-beta primer mix and a sample-barcoded 5' primer were used in a second PCR of roughly 6 to 11 cycles. TCRdb reprocessed the 5' RACE reads via MiXCR and lists one record per CDR3 protein. The sample yields approximately 600,000 distinct CDR3 sequences, about 53% seen once. The CDR3 length is 14 residues. V was clipped by 0 bases and J by 2 bases, with 8 bases between them. Germline lookup yields CDR1 LGHDT and CDR2 YNNKEL (reference sequence). V and J are TRBV3-1 and TRBJ2-7; no clear D. The receptor's source is a man aged 55 to 70 in good health. The sequenced sample was blood. The CDR3 sequence: CASSQEGRPYEQYF. The CDR3 bases are TGTGCCAGCAGCCAAGAGGGCAGGCCCTACGAGCAGTACTTC.